The 4 T cell receptor beta chains reported below all come from one sample, sequenced in a study of shared clonotypes between healthy human individuals. Produced via immunoSEQ multiplex PCR; TCRdb's table is partial and in-frame only. The table includes 640,000 or so clones, about three quarters detected once. The sequenced sample consisted of memory CD4+ T cells sorted from blood. Specified subset: CD45RA-negative fraction. The receptors were gathered from a woman younger than 45 in good health.

The chain has TRBV7-8 and TRBJ2-7; no clear D. Trimming stripped 1 base from V and 2 bases from J, with 9 bases between. Germline CDR1 and CDR2: SGHVS and FQNEAQ. This CDR3 has 14 residues. The CDR3: CASSLGTATYEQYF. The CDR3 DNA is TGTGCCAGCAGCTTAGGGACGGCAACCTACGAGCAGTACTTC.

The V and J genes are TRBV2 and TRBJ2-1; D possibly corresponds to TRBD2 (6 bases). The ends were cut back, 11 bases at V and 6 bases at J, with 11 bases in the middle. Looked up from germline, CDR1 is SNHLY and CDR2 is FYNNEI. The CDR3 length is 11 residues. CDR3 in amino acids: CAGGTTNEQFF. CDR3 in DNA: TGTGCCGGGGGGACCACCAATGAGCAGTTCTTC.

The chain couples TRBV7-9 to TRBJ2-7; D might be TRBD2 (7 bases). The ends were cut back, 0 bases at V and 0 bases at J, with 9 bases in the middle. The CDR3 contains 15 residues. Germline CDR1 and CDR2: SEHNR and FQNEAQ (reference sequence). CDR3 in amino acids: CASSLARGASYEQYF. CDR3 in DNA: TGTGCCAGCAGCTTAGCACGGGGGGCCTCCTACGAGCAGTACTTC.

As for this clone: The same CDR3 also results from other DNA sequences found in this sample. The chain couples TRBV5-1 to TRBJ2-1; weak D call: TRBD2 (5 bases). The germline V gene has CDR1 SGHRS and CDR2 YFSETQ. V was trimmed by 1 base and J by 2 bases, leaving 10 bases between them. This CDR3 comprises 15 residues. The CDR3 DNA reads TGCGCCAGCAGCTTGAGCGGAGAGACCTACAATGAGCAGTTCTTC. This codes for CASSLSGETYNEQFF.